The entry that follows covers one T cell receptor (beta chain) sequence. CDR1 and CDR2 from the germline V gene are SGHRS and YFSETQ. This CDR3 has 17 amino acids. Losses at the gene ends were 3 bases for V and 4 bases for J; bases not matched to a gene: 12. Sequencing was performed with immunoSEQ multiplex PCR; in TCRdb, only in-frame clones are kept and a portion is missing. The sample lists 120,000 to 150,000 clones, about four fifths occurring once. The sample originates from a study of blood T cell repertoires in COVID-19. Turning to the study itself: Nucleic acid was either cDNA or gDNA, and it came from T cells, B-cell-depleted T cells, or PBMCs.

Source material: peripheral blood. The TCR sequence derives from a human donor in a cohort sampled during active COVID-19. The rearrangement links TRBV5-1 to TRBJ1-2; the match to TRBD1 covers 10 bases. CDR3 protein: CASSYYDRGHVSYGYTF. CDR3 DNA: TGCGCCAGCAGCTACTACGACAGGGGGCACGTAAGCTATGGCTACACCTTC.